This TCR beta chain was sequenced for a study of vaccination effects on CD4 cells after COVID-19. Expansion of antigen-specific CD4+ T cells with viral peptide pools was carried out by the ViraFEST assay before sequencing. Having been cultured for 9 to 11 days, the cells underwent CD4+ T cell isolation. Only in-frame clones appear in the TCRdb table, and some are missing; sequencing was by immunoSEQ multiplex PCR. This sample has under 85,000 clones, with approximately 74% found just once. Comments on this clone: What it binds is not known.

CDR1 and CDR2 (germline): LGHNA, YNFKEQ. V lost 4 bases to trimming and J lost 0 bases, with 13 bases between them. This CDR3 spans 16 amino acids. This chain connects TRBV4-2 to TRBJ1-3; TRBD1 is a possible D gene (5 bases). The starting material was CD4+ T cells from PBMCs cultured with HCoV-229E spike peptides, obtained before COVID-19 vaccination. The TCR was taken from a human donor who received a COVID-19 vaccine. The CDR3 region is CASSLGAPNSGNTIYF. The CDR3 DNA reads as TGTGCCAGCAGCCTCGGGGCCCCAAACTCTGGAAACACCATATATTTT.